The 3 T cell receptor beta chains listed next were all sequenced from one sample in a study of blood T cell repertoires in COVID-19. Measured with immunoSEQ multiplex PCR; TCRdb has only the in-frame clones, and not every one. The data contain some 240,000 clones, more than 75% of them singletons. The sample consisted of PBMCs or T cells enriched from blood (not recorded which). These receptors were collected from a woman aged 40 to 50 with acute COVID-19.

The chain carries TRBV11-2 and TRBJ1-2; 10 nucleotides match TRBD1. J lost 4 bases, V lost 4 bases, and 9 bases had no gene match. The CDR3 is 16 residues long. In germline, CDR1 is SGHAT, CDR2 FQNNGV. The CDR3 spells CASSSTGGGRGYGYTF. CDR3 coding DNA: TGTGCCAGCAGCTCGACAGGGGGCGGACGCGGCTATGGCTACACCTTC.

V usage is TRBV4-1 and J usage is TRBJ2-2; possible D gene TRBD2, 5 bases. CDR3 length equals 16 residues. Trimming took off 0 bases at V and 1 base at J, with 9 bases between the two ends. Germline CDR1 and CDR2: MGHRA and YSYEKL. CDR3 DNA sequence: TGCGCCAGCAGCCAAGAGGGTAGCGTGAACACCGGGGAGCTGTTTTTT. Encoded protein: CASSQEGSVNTGELFF.

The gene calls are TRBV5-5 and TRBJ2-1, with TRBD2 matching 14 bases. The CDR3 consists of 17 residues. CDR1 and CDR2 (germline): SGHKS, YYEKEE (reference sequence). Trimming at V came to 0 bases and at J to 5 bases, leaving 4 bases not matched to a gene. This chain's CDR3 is CASSLGTSGRTNNEQFF. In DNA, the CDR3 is TGTGCCAGCAGCTTGGGGACTAGCGGGAGGACTAACAATGAGCAGTTCTTC.